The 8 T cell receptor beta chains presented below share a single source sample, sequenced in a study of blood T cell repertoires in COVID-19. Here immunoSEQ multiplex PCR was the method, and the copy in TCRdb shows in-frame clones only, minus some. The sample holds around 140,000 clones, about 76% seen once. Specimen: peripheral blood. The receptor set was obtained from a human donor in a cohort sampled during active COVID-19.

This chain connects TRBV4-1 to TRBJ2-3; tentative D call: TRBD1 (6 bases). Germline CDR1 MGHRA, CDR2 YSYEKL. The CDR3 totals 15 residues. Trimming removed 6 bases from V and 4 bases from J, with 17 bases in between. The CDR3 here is CASRGQGQRADTQYF. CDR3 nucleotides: TGCGCCAGCAGGGGACAAGGCCAGCGCGCAGATACGCAGTATTTT.

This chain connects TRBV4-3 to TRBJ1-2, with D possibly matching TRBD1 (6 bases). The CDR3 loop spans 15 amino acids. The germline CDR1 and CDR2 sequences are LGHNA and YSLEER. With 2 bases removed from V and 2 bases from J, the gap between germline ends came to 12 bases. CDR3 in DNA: TGCGCCAGCAGCCAATGGCAGGGGAAAAACTATGGCTACACCTTC. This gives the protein CASSQWQGKNYGYTF.

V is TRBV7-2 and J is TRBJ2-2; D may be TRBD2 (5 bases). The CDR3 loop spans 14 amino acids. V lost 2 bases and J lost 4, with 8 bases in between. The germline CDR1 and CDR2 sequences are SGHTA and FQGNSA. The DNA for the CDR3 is TGTGCCAGCAGCTTAAATAGCGTCACCGGGGAGCTGTTTTTT. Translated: CASSLNSVTGELFF.

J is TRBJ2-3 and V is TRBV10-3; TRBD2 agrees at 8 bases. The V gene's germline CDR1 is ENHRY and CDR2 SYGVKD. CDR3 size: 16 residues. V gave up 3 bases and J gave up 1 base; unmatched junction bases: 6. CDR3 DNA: TGTGCCATCAGTGACCCCGGGAGGGCTGGCACAGATACGCAGTATTTT. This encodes CAISDPGRAGTDTQYF.

Written as DNA, the CDR3 is TGTGCCAGCAGTTCAGACTGGCAGGGCGCAACGGATACGCAGTATTTT. Protein: CASSSDWQGATDTQYF. The chain has TRBV6-5 and TRBJ2-3; D is possibly TRBD1 (5 bases). The CDR3 spans 16 residues. V shed 4 bases and J shed 6 bases, with 20 bases lying between them. Germline loops: CDR1 MNHEY, CDR2 SVGAGI.

The CDR3 DNA reads TGTGCCAGCAGCCCGACTAGCGGCCGCGAGCAGTACTTC. It encodes CASSPTSGREQYF. The chain is built from TRBV7-6 and TRBJ2-7; 9 bases fit TRBD2. Trimming took 5 bases from V and 6 from J; bases not matched to a gene: 5. Germline lookup yields CDR1 SGHVS and CDR2 FNYEAQ. The CDR3 is 13 amino acids.

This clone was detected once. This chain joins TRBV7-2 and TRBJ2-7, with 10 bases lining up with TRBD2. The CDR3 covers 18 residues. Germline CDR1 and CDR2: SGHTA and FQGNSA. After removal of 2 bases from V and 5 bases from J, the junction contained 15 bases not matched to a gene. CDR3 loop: CASSLIGTSAPPRHEQYF. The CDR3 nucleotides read TGTGCCAGCAGCTTAATCGGGACTAGCGCACCCCCACGCCACGAGCAGTACTTC.

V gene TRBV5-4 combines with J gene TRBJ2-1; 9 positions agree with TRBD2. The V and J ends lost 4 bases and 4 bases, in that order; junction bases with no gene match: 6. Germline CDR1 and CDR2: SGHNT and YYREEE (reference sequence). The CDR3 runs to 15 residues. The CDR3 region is CASSLSGSWYNEQFF. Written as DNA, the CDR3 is TGTGCCAGCAGCCTTAGCGGGAGCTGGTACAATGAGCAGTTCTTC.